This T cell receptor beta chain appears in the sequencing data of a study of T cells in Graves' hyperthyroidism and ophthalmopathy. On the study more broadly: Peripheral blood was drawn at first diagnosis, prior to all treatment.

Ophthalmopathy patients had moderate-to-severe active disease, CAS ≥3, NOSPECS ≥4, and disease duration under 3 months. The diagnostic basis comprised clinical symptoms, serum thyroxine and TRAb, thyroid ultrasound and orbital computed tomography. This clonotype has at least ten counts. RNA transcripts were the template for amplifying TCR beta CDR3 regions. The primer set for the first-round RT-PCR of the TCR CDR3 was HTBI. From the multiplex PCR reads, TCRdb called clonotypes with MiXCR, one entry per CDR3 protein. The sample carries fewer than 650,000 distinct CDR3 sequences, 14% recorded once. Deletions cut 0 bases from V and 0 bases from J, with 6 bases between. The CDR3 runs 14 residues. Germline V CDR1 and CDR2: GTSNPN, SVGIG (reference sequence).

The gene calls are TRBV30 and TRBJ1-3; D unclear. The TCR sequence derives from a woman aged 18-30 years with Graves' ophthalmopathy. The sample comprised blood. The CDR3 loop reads CAWSVSASGNTIYF. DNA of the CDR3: TGTGCCTGGAGTGTATCGGCCTCTGGAAACACCATATATTTT.